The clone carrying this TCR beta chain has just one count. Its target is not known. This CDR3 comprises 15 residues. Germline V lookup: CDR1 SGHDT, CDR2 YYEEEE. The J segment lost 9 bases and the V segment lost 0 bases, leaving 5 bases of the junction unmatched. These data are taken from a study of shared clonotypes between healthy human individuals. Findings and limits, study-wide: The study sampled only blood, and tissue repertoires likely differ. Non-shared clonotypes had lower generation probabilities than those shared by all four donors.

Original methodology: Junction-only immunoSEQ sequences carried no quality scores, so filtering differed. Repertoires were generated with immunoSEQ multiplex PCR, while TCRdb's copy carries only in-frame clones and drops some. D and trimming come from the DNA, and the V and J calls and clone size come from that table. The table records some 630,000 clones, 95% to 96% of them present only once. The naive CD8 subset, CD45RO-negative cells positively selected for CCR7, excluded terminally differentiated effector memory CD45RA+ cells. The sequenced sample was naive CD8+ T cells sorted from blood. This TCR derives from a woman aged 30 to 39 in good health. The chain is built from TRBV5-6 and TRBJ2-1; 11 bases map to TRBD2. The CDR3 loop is CASSLVRLAGGEQFF. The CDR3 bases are TGTGCCAGCAGCTTGGTGCGCCTAGCGGGAGGTGAGCAGTTCTTC.